This T cell receptor (beta chain) originates from a study of human thymus T cells. There are 16 residues in the CDR3. V was clipped by 0 bases and J by 2 bases; unmatched bases: 2. Looked up from germline, CDR1 is SGHRS and CDR2 is YFSETQ. Profiling relied on immunoSEQ multiplex PCR, and the TCRdb table lists in-frame clones only, not all of them. The sample has 40,000 to 55,000 clones; around 94% are singletons. The sample donors, healthy Finnish infants, were having corrective surgery for congenital heart defects. Only four of the eight donors provided an approximately 0.45-1 mL blood sample. All available leukocytes, rather than a set cell count, yielded the blood DNA.

Sequenced input: blood. This chain uses TRBV5-1 with TRBJ2-5, with 12 bases aligning to TRBD2. The TCR comes from a boy in the first two years of life with a congenital heart defect but otherwise immunologically healthy. CDR3 residues: CASSLAGTSGQETQYF. The DNA of the CDR3 is TGCGCCAGCAGCTTGGCCGGGACTAGCGGGCAAGAGACCCAGTACTTC.